This TCR beta chain is from a study of blood T cell repertoires in COVID-19. Study-wide context: Samples representing acute and convalescent COVID-19 were sourced from the United States, Italy and Spain.

This table comes from immunoSEQ multiplex PCR, and its TCRdb copy is limited to in-frame clones, with some not included. Of 100,000 to 120,000 clones in the sample, around 86% are singletons; the top ten hold about 4%. The CDR3 loop spans 15 amino acids. The junction had 4 bases not matched to a gene; V was cut back by 1 base and J by 3 bases. Germline-derived CDR1 and CDR2 are SGHTA and FQGTGA. The sequencing sample was made of peripheral blood. The clonotype originates from an older woman with acute or convalescent COVID-19. The rearrangement links TRBV7-3 to TRBJ2-3, with TRBD2 matching over 7 bases. The CDR3 reads CASSLRRERTDTQYF. CDR3 DNA: TGTGCCAGCAGCTTAAGGCGGGAGCGGACAGATACGCAGTATTTT.